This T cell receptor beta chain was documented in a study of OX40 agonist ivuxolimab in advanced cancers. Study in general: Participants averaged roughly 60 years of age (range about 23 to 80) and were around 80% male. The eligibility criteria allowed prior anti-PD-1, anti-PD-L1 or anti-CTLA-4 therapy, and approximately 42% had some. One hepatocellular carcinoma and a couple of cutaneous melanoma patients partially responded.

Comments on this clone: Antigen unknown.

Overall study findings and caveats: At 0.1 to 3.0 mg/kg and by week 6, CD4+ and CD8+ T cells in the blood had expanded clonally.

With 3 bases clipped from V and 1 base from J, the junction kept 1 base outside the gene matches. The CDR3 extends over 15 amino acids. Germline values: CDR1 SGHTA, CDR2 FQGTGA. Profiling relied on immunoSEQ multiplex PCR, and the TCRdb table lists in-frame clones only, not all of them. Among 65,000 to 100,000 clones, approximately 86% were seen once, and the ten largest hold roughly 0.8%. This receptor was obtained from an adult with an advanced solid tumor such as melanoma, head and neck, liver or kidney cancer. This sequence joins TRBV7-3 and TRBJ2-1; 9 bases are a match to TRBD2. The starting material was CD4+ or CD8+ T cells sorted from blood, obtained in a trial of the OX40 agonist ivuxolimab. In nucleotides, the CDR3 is TGTGCCAGCAGCTTTAGCGGGAGTTCCTACAATGAGCAGTTCTTC. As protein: CASSFSGSSYNEQFF.